This T cell receptor beta chain was captured in a study of blood T cell repertoires in COVID-19. Study-wide background: The United States, Italy and Spain were the sources of the acute and convalescent COVID-19 samples.

The V and J ends lost 3 bases and 1 base, in that order; junction bases with no gene match: 6. Germline V lookup: CDR1 LGHDT, CDR2 YNNKEL (reference sequence). CDR3 length: 16 amino acids. Measured with immunoSEQ multiplex PCR; TCRdb has only the in-frame clones, and not every one. Among 250,000 or so clones listed, about nine tenths were seen once. The genes are TRBV3-1 (or the pseudogene TRBV3-2) and TRBJ2-7; the match to TRBD1 covers 10 bases. Sequencing input: peripheral blood. The origin of this receptor is a woman between 35 and 50 years old who had recovered from COVID-19. CDR3 sequence (DNA): TGTGCCAGCAGCCACGGATCGGGACAGGGGTCCTACGAGCAGTACTTC. It encodes CASSHGSGQGSYEQYF.